The T cell receptor beta chain described here comes from a study of identical twins. Study results and limitations: Out-of-frame beta sequences exhibited a weaker degree of excess twin sharing. The same donors were not followed; conclusions instead depended on cross-sectional statistical analysis.

This clonotype was seen more than once but under ten times. Its antigen is unknown. CDR1 DFQATT and CDR2 SNEGSKA come from the germline V gene (reference sequence). V was shortened by 7 bases and J by 1 base, with 19 bases between the two germline ends. The CDR3 has 15 residues. The cDNA had a unique molecular identifier and a template-switch universal primer site. One entry per CDR3 protein results from TCRdb running MiXCR on the 5' RACE reads. The repertoire holds 1.5 million to 2 million distinct CDR3 sequences, 25% to 35% seen once, with under 0.35% in the top ten. Donors uniformly comprised healthy Caucasians.

The sequencing input was cord blood. The receptor was derived from a newborn girl in good health. The chain recombines TRBV20-1 with TRBJ1-2; no definite D call. CDR3 region: CSGGFVTGINYGYTF. As DNA, the CDR3 is TGCAGTGGTGGGTTTGTCACCGGGATTAACTATGGCTACACCTTC.